A selection of T cell receptor beta chains follows, all from one sample in a study of cytomegalovirus exposure and HLA in healthy donors. The data were produced by immunoSEQ multiplex PCR, yet TCRdb's version contains in-frame clones alone and is incomplete. In the table there are 150,000 to 170,000 clones, 65% to 75% of which are singletons. Sequences were obtained from PBMCs. Receptors were obtained from a young man in good health and CMV-seronegative. Both conserved end residues are part of each CDR3. A D gene is named only where the DNA matches it firmly. Clone size is shown for a subset of rows, as once, few, many or a class of expanded clone.

TRBJ1-1 | TRBV5-4 | . | . | TGTGCCAGCAGCTTGGTCGGTGGGGGGAGGAACACTGAAGCTTTCTTT | CASSLVGGGRNTEAFF
TRBJ1-5 | TRBV19 | . | . | TGTGCCAGTAGTCCAATCCCCCGGGAGCCCCAGCATTTT | CASSPIPREPQHF
TRBJ2-1 | TRBV25-1 | once | . | TGTGCCAGCAGTTACCGCGGGGCTAGCTCCTACAATGAGCAGTTCTTC | CASSYRGASSYNEQFF
TRBJ1-1 | TRBV7-9 | few | . | TGTGCCAGCAGTTCCGGGACACACCATCCCACTGAAGCTTTCTTT | CASSSGTHHPTEAFF
TRBJ2-2 | TRBV5-1 | . | . | TGCGCCAGCAGCTTGGGAGGACAGACCGGGGAGCTGTTTTTT | CASSLGGQTGELFF
TRBJ2-1 | TRBV5-4 | . | TRBD2 | TGTGCCAGCAGCTTGGCAGCGGGGGCGTCATACAATGAGCAGTTCTTC | CASSLAAGASYNEQFF
TRBJ2-2 | TRBV15 | . | TRBD2 | TGTGCCACCAGCAGCCCACGGGGGGGCTTGAACACCGGGGAGCTGTTTTTT | CATSSPRGGLNTGELFF
TRBJ2-5 | TRBV7-6 | few | TRBD2 | TGTGCCAGCAGCTTAGCAACTAGCGGGGGACAAGAGACCCAGTACTTC | CASSLATSGGQETQYF
TRBJ2-2 | TRBV7-3 | . | TRBD1 | TGTGCCAGCAGCCTTACCGGGACAGGGAACACCGGGGAGCTGTTTTTT | CASSLTGTGNTGELFF
TRBJ2-1 | TRBV11-3 | . | TRBD2 | TGTGCCAGCAGCTTAGTCTCGGGGACTACCTACAATGAGCAGTTCTTC | CASSLVSGTTYNEQFF
TRBJ1-1 | TRBV28 | . | TRBD1 | TGTGCCAGCAGCACACAGGACAGGATGAACACTGAAGCTTTCTTT | CASSTQDRMNTEAFF
TRBJ2-5 | TRBV28 | . | . | TGTGCCAGCAGTTCCCGGGGGGCGGGGGTTCGGGAGACCCAGTACTTC | CASSSRGAGVRETQYF
TRBJ1-1 | TRBV28 | . | TRBD1 | TGTGCCAGCAGTTTATCAGGGGGCAGCGAGACGGCTTTCTTT | CASSLSGGSETAFF
TRBJ1-1 | TRBV30 | few | TRBD1 | TGTGCCTGGAGTTTAGGACAGGGGAGGAACACTGAAGCTTTCTTT | CAWSLGQGRNTEAFF
TRBJ1-5 | TRBV27 | . | . | TGTGCCAGCAGTCCTGAACCCTGGGGACGGACAGTAAGCAATCAGCCCCAGCATTTT | CASSPEPWGRTVSNQPQHF
TRBJ1-1 | TRBV19 | . | TRBD1 | TGTGCCAGTAGTGACGGACAGGTCGGGGACACTGAAGCTTTCTTT | CASSDGQVGDTEAFF
TRBJ2-7 | TRBV5-1 | once | TRBD1 | TGCGCCAGCAGCCACAATACCGGGACAGGGACCAACGAGCAGTACTTC | CASSHNTGTGTNEQYF
TRBJ1-1 | TRBV19 | . | . | TGTGCCAGTAGTATAATTCCGGGGGGGAGCACTGAAGCTTTCTTT | CASSIIPGGSTEAFF
TRBJ2-1 | TRBV19 | . | TRBD2 | TGTGCCAGTAGTGAGACTAGCGGGGGGCTTAATGAGCAGTTCTTC | CASSETSGGLNEQFF
TRBJ2-3 | TRBV29-1 | . | TRBD1 | TGCAGCGTCGACAGGGGAAGCACAGATACGCAGTATTTT | CSVDRGSTDTQYF
TRBJ2-5 | TRBV5-8 | . | TRBD1 | TGTGCCAGCAGGGGACAGGGGGTGACAGAGACCCAGTACTTC | CASRGQGVTETQYF
TRBJ2-5 | TRBV5-4 | . | TRBD1 | TGTGCCAGCAGCAAACCGGGACAGGGGGCCGAGGAGACCCAGTACTTC | CASSKPGQGAEETQYF
TRBJ2-5 | TRBV11-2 | . | . | TGTGCCAGCAGCTTAAGTAGAGAGACCCAGTACTTC | CASSLSRETQYF
TRBJ1-3 | TRBV9 | . | . | TGTGCCAGCAGCGTAGCGGGTTCGGGTGCTACTGGAAACACCATATATTTT | CASSVAGSGATGNTIYF
TRBJ2-5 | TRBV5-1 | . | . | TGCGCCAGCAGCTTGAGGACAGACCAAGAGACCCAGTACTTC | CASSLRTDQETQYF
TRBJ1-1 | TRBV6-5 | few | . | TGTGCCAGCAGTTCCCCGAGAGGCCCGAACACTGAAGCTTTCTTT | CASSSPRGPNTEAFF
TRBJ1-2 | TRBV5-1 | few | . | TGCGCCAGCAGCTTAAATACTGACCCCTACCCCGGGGGCTACACCTTC | CASSLNTDPYPGGYTF
TRBJ2-7 | TRBV4-3 | few | . | TGCGCCAGCAGCCAAGACACTGGCCAGGCTTACGAGCAGTACTTC | CASSQDTGQAYEQYF
TRBJ2-3 | TRBV5-4 | . | TRBD2 | TGTGCCAGCAGCCCCCGGGCTAGCGGTTTTAGCACAGATACGCAGTATTTT | CASSPRASGFSTDTQYF
TRBJ1-3 | TRBV4-3 | . | . | TGCGCCAGCAGCCAAGGCGCACAGAGCTCTGGAAACACCATATATTTT | CASSQGAQSSGNTIYF
TRBJ1-2 | TRBV28 | . | . | TGTGCCAGCACCTCCAGGGGAGGCTACACCTTC | CASTSRGGYTF
TRBJ1-2 | TRBV4-3 | . | . | TGCGCCAGCAGCCAGGACGACAGGTTTTTCGAAGGCTACACCTTC | CASSQDDRFFEGYTF
TRBJ1-4 | TRBV10-2 | few | TRBD1 | TGCGCCAGCAGTGAACCAGGGGGAACTAATGAAAAACTGTTTTTT | CASSEPGGTNEKLFF
TRBJ2-7 | TRBV10-3 | . | . | TGTGCCATCAGTGAGTCGACAGGTATAGGGGAGCAGTACTTC | CAISESTGIGEQYF
TRBJ2-3 | TRBV6-4 | . | . | TGTGCCACCTTAGGCAGCAAAGGGGAAAGCACAGATACGCAGTATTTT | CATLGSKGESTDTQYF
TRBJ2-6 | TRBV12-5 | . | . | TGTGCTAGTGGCTTCTCTGGGGCCAACGTCCTGACTTTC | CASGFSGANVLTF
TRBJ1-2 | TRBV10-3 | . | . | TGTGCCATCAGGGGACAAATGGATGGCTACACCTTC | CAIRGQMDGYTF
TRBJ1-2 | TRBV27 | . | . | TGTGCCGCCCAGTCACAGGCCCATGGGGGCTACACCTTC | CAAQSQAHGGYTF
TRBJ2-5 | TRBV7-7 | . | . | TGTGCCAGCAGCTTACAGGCAGCCCAGCAAGAGACCCAGTACTTC | CASSLQAAQQETQYF
TRBJ2-7 | TRBV6-5 | once | . | TGTGCCAGCAGTTACGACAGATACGAGCAGTACTTC | CASSYDRYEQYF
TRBJ2-3 | TRBV5-6 | . | . | TGTGCCAGCAGCTTGCTTGGGCGCGGAGGGACAGATACGCAGTATTTT | CASSLLGRGGTDTQYF
TRBJ2-7 | TRBV18 | . | . | TGTGCCAGCTCTCTCCAGGGTACGTTGGGCGGTTTGGACGAGCAGTACTTC | CASSLQGTLGGLDEQYF
TRBJ1-6 | TRBV27 | . | . | TGTGCCAGCAGTTCGGGGGATTCACCCCTCCACTTT | CASSSGDSPLHF
TRBJ1-3 | TRBV19 | . | . | TGCCTCGGGGACTATGGAAACACCATATATTTT | CLGDYGNTIYF
TRBJ2-5 | TRBV11-2 | . | . | TGTGCCAGCGGCCCCGGGGGGACAGGAAGGGAGACCCAGTACTTC | CASGPGGTGRETQYF
TRBJ2-7 | TRBV4-3 | . | . | TGCGCCAGCAGCCAAGACTACAACAGGGACTACGAGCAGTACTTC | CASSQDYNRDYEQYF
TRBJ1-1 | TRBV5-6 | once | . | TGTGCCAGCAGCTTCGAGGAGCAGCAGAACACTGAAGCTTTCTTT | CASSFEEQQNTEAFF
TRBJ2-4 | TRBV14 | . | . | TGTGCCAGCAGCCAAGTGAGGTTCAGGGGCCCGACTGCCAAAAACATTCAGTACTTC | CASSQVRFRGPTAKNIQYF
TRBJ2-1 | TRBV28 | . | . | TGTGCCAGCCTTTCCGGGATCTACAATGAGCAGTTCTTC | CASLSGIYNEQFF
TRBJ2-5 | TRBV13 | . | . | TGTGCCAGCAGTGGCGGGGTCGAGACCCAGTACTTC | CASSGGVETQYF
TRBJ1-6 | TRBV2 | . | TRBD1 | TGTGCCAGCAGTTCCCTGACCCCTCGACAGGGTACCAATTCACCCCTCCACTTT | CASSSLTPRQGTNSPLHF
TRBJ1-2 | TRBV4-2 | . | TRBD1 | TGTGCCAGCAACCCCGGACAGGTTAACTATGGCTACACCTTC | CASNPGQVNYGYTF
TRBJ2-7 | TRBV7-2 | . | TRBD2 | TGTGCCAGCAGCTTAGATTCTAGCGGGGCGATCTACGAGCAGTACTTC | CASSLDSSGAIYEQYF
TRBJ2-7 | TRBV18 | . | TRBD1 | TGTGCCAGCTCACCCCGAGACAGGGGCGAGCAGTACTTC | CASSPRDRGEQYF
TRBJ2-3 | TRBV4-3 | . | TRBD2 | TGCGCCAGCAGCCAAGATTATAGCGGGGGGAACACAGATACGCAGTATTTT | CASSQDYSGGNTDTQYF